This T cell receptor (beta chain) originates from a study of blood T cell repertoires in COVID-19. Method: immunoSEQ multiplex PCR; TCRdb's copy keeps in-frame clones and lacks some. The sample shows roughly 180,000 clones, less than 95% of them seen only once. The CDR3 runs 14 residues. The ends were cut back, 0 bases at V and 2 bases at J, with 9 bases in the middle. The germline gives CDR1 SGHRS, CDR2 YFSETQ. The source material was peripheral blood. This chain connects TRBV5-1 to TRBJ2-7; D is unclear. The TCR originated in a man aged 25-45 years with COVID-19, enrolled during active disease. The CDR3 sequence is CASSLATPTYEQYF. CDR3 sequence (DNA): TGCGCCAGCAGCTTGGCCACACCGACCTACGAGCAGTACTTC.